These 32 T cell receptor beta chains came from one sample sequenced in a study of molecular identifiers for immune sequencing clone quantification. Via MiXCR, TCRdb re-called the PCR reads, giving one row per CDR3 protein. Among over 600,000 distinct CDR3 sequences listed, just under 20% were seen once. The sequenced sample consisted of naive CD8+ T cells from blood, with Jurkat cell RNA spiked in. The subset is: FACS-sorted CD8+CD4-CCR7+CD45RA+ naive T cells. These TCRs come from a human donor in good health. Some libraries in this study had Jurkat cell RNA spiked in.

Points on this clonotype: The DNA is left out, because the CDR3 cannot be placed on it with certainty; the CDR3 is given as TCRdb lists it. The chain recombines TRBV7-9 with TRBJ2-7; TRBD1, as called in the table, went unchecked against the DNA. Germline V gene data show CDR1 as SEHNR and CDR2 as FQNEAQ (reference sequence). The CDR3 has 15 amino acids, counting both end residues. CDR3 region: CASSWGQGTTYEQHF.

The chain couples TRBV4-2 to TRBJ2-7; 8 nucleotides line up with TRBD1. With V trimmed by 4 bases and J by 2 bases, 4 bases remained unmatched. The germline V gene encodes CDR1 LGHNA and CDR2 YNFKEQ. This CDR3 has 14 amino acids. This CDR3 is CASSRTGLTYEQYF. CDR3 in DNA: TGTGCCAGCAGCCGGACAGGGCTCACCTACGAGCAGTACTTC.

This clonotype was observed at least ten times. The chain is built from TRBV29-1 and TRBJ2-2; perhaps D is TRBD1 or TRBD2 (5 bases each). Germline V gene data show CDR1 as SQVTM and CDR2 as ANQGSEA. The CDR3 totals 13 residues. V was pared by 1 base and J by 6 bases, with 9 bases between. The CDR3 coding sequence is TGCAGCGTTGAAGGAGGGGCAGCCGGGGAGCTGTTTTTT. Translation gives CSVEGGAAGELFF.

This clonotype was seen at least ten times. This chain joins TRBV5-1 and TRBJ2-3, with TRBD2 identical over 13 bases. V gave up 0 bases and J gave up 6 bases; unmatched junction bases: 4. The CDR3 is 16 residues long. In germline, CDR1 is SGHRS, CDR2 YFSETQ. CDR3 sequence: CASSLGLAGGVDTQYF. The CDR3 DNA sequence: TGCGCCAGCAGCTTGGGACTAGCGGGGGGCGTGGATACGCAGTATTTT.

There are many counts of this clonotype. The chain uses TRBV30 and TRBJ1-3; possible D gene TRBD1, 6 bases. Trimming shortened V by 5 bases and J by 0 bases, and 11 bases separated the two germline ends. CDR3 length: 14 amino acids. CDR1 GTSNPN and CDR2 SVGIG come from the germline V gene (reference sequence). CDR3 nucleotides: TGTGCCTGGTCAGGGGCGAGCTCTGGAAACACCATATATTTT. Translation: CAWSGASSGNTIYF.

This clonotype was seen ten or more times. The chain uses TRBV12-3 or TRBV12-4 and TRBJ1-2; possibly TRBD1 for D (6 bases). The V gene lost 8 bases and the J gene lost 5 bases, with 18 bases spanning the gap. The CDR3 covers 14 residues. CDR3 region: CASGSRDGTYGYTF. CDR3 nucleotides: TGTGCCAGCGGGTCCAGAGACGGGACATATGGCTACACCTTC.

This clonotype was seen only once. A much bigger clone sits one base away, suggesting this may be a read error. CDR3 coding DNA: TGTGCCAGCAGCACTACACAGGTTGTGAAAGTAAACACCATATATTTT. It encodes CASSTTQVVKVNTIYF. The V call is TRBV7-9, the J call TRBJ1-3; a weak D match, TRBD1 (5 bases). Deletions cut 5 bases from V and 6 bases from J, with 20 bases between. CDR3 length: 16 amino acids. From germline, CDR1 is SEHNR and CDR2 FQNEAQ (reference sequence).

The sample holds many counts of this clonotype. This CDR3 is CSVRSRLGADTQYF. The CDR3 region has the DNA TGCAGCGTCCGCTCCCGCTTAGGGGCAGATACGCAGTATTTT. The chain is built from TRBV29-1 and TRBJ2-3; perhaps TRBD1 as D (5 bases). V lost 6 bases and J 4 bases, leaving 17 bases between the germline ends. Per the germline V gene, CDR1 is SQVTM and CDR2 is ANQGSEA. The CDR3 sequence is 14 residues long.

In its sample, this clonotype was seen many times. This sequence joins TRBV6-4 and TRBJ1-5; the D gene is possibly TRBD1 (5 bases). Trimming removed 4 bases at V and 4 bases at J, with 14 bases between. The CDR3 consists of 15 residues. Germline V gene sequence: CDR1 MRHNA, CDR2 SNTAGT. Here the CDR3 DNA reads TGTGCCAGCAGTGCCCGGGGCGGCACTAATCAGCCCCAGCATTTT. It codes for CASSARGGTNQPQHF.

Notes on this clonotype: One base away lies a much larger clone, so this may be a sequencing read error. The V gene is TRBV27, the J gene TRBJ2-3, with 10 nucleotides matching TRBD1. Germline CDR1 MNHEY, CDR2 SMNVEV (reference sequence). The J segment lost 4 bases and the V segment lost 4 bases, leaving 5 bases of the junction unmatched. The CDR3 has 15 amino acids. CDR3 coding DNA: TGTGCCAGCAGTTCCAGACAGGGGGCCGCAGATACGCAGTATTTT. Translated: CASSSRQGAADTQYF.

Details on this clonotype: A single base separates this from a much larger clone, so it may be a read error. Because the CDR3 is missing its conserved closing phenylalanine or tryptophan, this is likely a read error. The chain is built from TRBV29-1 and TRBJ2-5; possibly TRBD2 for D (6 bases). The CDR3 spans 15 residues. Trimming cost V 1 base and J 3 bases, with 15 bases left between them. CDR1 is SQVTM and CDR2 is ANQGSEA in the germline V gene. The CDR3, as DNA: TGCAGCGTTGAAGGCGGGGAGCGTTTCGAAGAGACCCAGTACTAC. Amino acids: CSVEGGERFEETQYY.

V gene TRBV4-3 combines with J gene TRBJ2-5; 9 nucleotides match TRBD2. J lost 4 bases, V lost 0 bases, and 3 bases had no gene match. This CDR3 comprises 15 residues. Per germline, CDR1 LGHNA and CDR2 YSLEER. CDR3 protein: CASSQDRAGGETQYF. In DNA form, the CDR3 reads TGCGCCAGCAGCCAAGATCGAGCGGGGGGAGAGACCCAGTACTTC.

As to this clonotype: A much larger clone is a single base away; this may be a read error. V is TRBV27 and J is TRBJ2-6; possibly TRBD1 for D (5 bases). Germline CDR1 reads MNHEY; CDR2 reads SMNVEV (reference sequence). The CDR3 totals 13 residues. CDR3 nucleotide sequence: TGTGCCAGCAGAGAGGTTGGGGCCAACGTCCTGGCTTTC. This translates into CASREVGANVLAF.

A word on this clonotype: Germline and junction disagree at one end, which may indicate a read error. The chain recombines TRBV28 with TRBJ2-1; tentatively, D is TRBD1 (6 bases). This CDR3 has 16 amino acids. CDR1 is MDHEN, CDR2 SYDVKM, per germline. This CDR3 is CASSLESGTPVGEQSF. For the CDR3, the DNA is TGTGCCAGCAGCCTGGAATCCGGGACACCGGTGGGGGAGCAGTCCTTC.

In this sample, this clonotype turned up many times. The chain combines TRBV29-1 with TRBJ2-7, with TRBD1 identical over 8 bases. The CDR3 consists of 12 residues. Germline V gene lookup returns CDR1 SQVTM and CDR2 ANQGSEA. V was clipped by 4 bases and J by 4 bases; unmatched bases: 3. Here the CDR3 DNA reads TGCAGCGTTGCCCGGACAGGGTACGAGCAGTACTTC. Protein product: CSVARTGYEQYF.

As to this clonotype: Sequence at one end of the junction differs from germline and may be a read error. V is TRBV10-3 and J is TRBJ1-1, with D possibly being TRBD1 (5 bases). Germline lookup yields CDR1 ENHRY and CDR2 SYGVKD. The CDR3 loop spans 16 amino acids. CDR3 protein: CAISDSGRQTNIEAFF. The CDR3 bases are TGTGCCATCAGTGATTCGGGGAGACAGACGAACATTGAAGCTTTCTTT.

This clonotype was counted a few times. The chain recombines TRBV6-2 or TRBV6-3 with TRBJ2-3; 8 nucleotides align to TRBD2. Germline V gene lookup returns CDR1 MNHEY and CDR2 SVGEGT. CDR3 length: 17 amino acids. V was pared by 2 bases and J by 1 base, with 8 bases of the junction left unmatched. CDR3 in DNA: TGTGCCAGCAGTTACATTTTAGAACTAGCGGGCACAGATACGCAGTATTTT. Translated: CASSYILELAGTDTQYF.

This clonotype was detected ten times or more. The V gene is TRBV14, the J gene TRBJ2-7; no firm D call. Germline V lookup: CDR1 SGHDN, CDR2 FVKESK. The length of the CDR3 is 16 residues. Trimming pared 1 base from V and 4 bases from J, leaving 17 bases between. The DNA of the CDR3 is TGTGCCAGCAGCCAAGTCTCCAGATATGGAGTTTACGAGCAGTACTTC. Protein sequence: CASSQVSRYGVYEQYF.

This clonotype appeared many times. The chain uses TRBV20-1 and TRBJ2-7; D unresolved. CDR1 and CDR2 (germline): DFQATT, SNEGSKA (reference sequence). The CDR3 is made up of 13 amino acids. Trimming removed 0 bases from V and 2 bases from J, with 8 bases in between. DNA of the CDR3: TGCAGTGCTAGAGATTCGGGTCCCTACGAGCAGTACTTC. Translation: CSARDSGPYEQYF.

About this clonotype: Being one base from a much bigger clone, this may be a read error. The genes are TRBV9 and TRBJ2-3, with D hard to call. CDR3 length equals 13 residues. Trimming shortened V by 7 bases and J by 4 bases, and 13 bases separated the two germline ends. CDR1 and CDR2 (germline): SGDLS, YYNGEE. The CDR3 reads CASGPPSSDTQYF. The CDR3 nucleotides read TGTGCCAGCGGCCCCCCCAGCTCAGATACGCAGTATTTT.

The table lists this clonotype with a few counts. The rearrangement joins TRBV4-3 to TRBJ2-3; no firm D call. Germline V gene sequence: CDR1 LGHNA, CDR2 YSLEER. This CDR3 contains 17 residues. Trimming removed 0 bases at V and 1 base at J, with 14 bases between. CDR3 nucleotides: TGCGCCAGCAGCCAAGATGTAGGATCCGGCGGCACAGATACGCAGTATTTT. The encoded protein is CASSQDVGSGGTDTQYF.

Points on this clonotype: A junction end diverges from the germline sequence, so it may reflect a read error. The rearrangement links TRBV27 to TRBJ2-1; D is uncertain. CDR3 length: 14 residues. Per germline, CDR1 MNHEY and CDR2 SMNVEV (reference sequence). The chain's CDR3 is CASRIAETYKEQFF. In nucleotides, the CDR3 is TGTGCCAGCAGGATAGCAGAGACCTACAAGGAGCAGTTCTTC.

This clonotype was detected ten times or more. The gene calls are TRBV4-1 and TRBJ1-6, with D possibly being TRBD1 (5 bases). Germline V gene data show CDR1 as MGHRA and CDR2 as YSYEKL. This CDR3 contains 13 residues. The V and J ends lost 4 bases and 7 bases respectively, with 8 bases between them. CDR3 amino acids: CASSPRGNSPLHF. The CDR3 bases are TGCGCCAGCAGCCCACGGGGCAATTCACCCCTCCACTTT.

This clonotype was seen just once. The chain employs TRBV6-2 or TRBV6-3 and TRBJ2-1; 13 bases match TRBD2. This CDR3 comprises 19 residues. The J segment lost 7 bases and the V segment lost 2 bases, leaving 14 bases of the junction unmatched. Germline CDR1 reads MNHEY; CDR2 reads SVGEGT. The CDR3 DNA sequence: TGTGCCAGCAGTTACCCCCCGTTTGTCCGACTAGCGGGAGGAAATGAGCAGTTCTTC. Protein product: CASSYPPFVRLAGGNEQFF.

A word on this clonotype: The CDR3 does not close with the conserved phenylalanine or tryptophan, likely indicating a read error. The chain links TRBV7-7 to TRBJ2-5; 8 bases fit TRBD2. This CDR3 spans 14 amino acids. Germline CDR1 reads SSHAT; CDR2 reads FNYEAQ (reference sequence). In DNA form, the CDR3 reads TGTGCTAGCAGCGGAGCGGGAGACGGGGAGACCCAGTACTCC. It encodes CASSGAGDGETQYS.

This clonotype has more than one count but fewer than ten. The chain combines TRBV11-2 with TRBJ2-1; 7 nucleotides match TRBD2. J was trimmed by 12 bases and V by 4 bases; bases with no gene match: 9. Germline values: CDR1 SGHAT, CDR2 FQNNGV. This CDR3 region has 13 residues. In nucleotides, the CDR3 is TGTGCCAGCAGCTCGGGACTACCCCCGGGGCAGTTCTTC. Encoded protein: CASSSGLPPGQFF.

This clonotype was seen ten or more times. V gene TRBV4-1 combines with J gene TRBJ1-4; 7 bases are shared with TRBD1. Germline assignment: CDR1 MGHRA and CDR2 YSYEKL. The ends lost 2 bases at V and 6 bases at J; junction bases unmatched: 9. The CDR3 extends over 16 amino acids. The CDR3 protein is CASSQLPGGGDEKLFF. For the CDR3, the DNA is TGCGCCAGCAGCCAACTCCCAGGGGGTGGGGATGAAAAACTGTTTTTT.

In its sample, this clonotype was seen many times. The chain uses TRBV4-1 and TRBJ1-6; tentatively, D is TRBD1 (5 bases). The CDR3 loop spans 22 amino acids. Germline V gene sequence: CDR1 MGHRA, CDR2 YSYEKL. Trimming stripped 2 bases from V and 2 bases from J, with 28 bases between. In nucleotides, the CDR3 is TGCGCCAGCAGCCAACCCCGTCCCGGGGCCTCCATTGTTCAAGCCTATAATTCACCCCTCCACTTT. It translates to CASSQPRPGASIVQAYNSPLHF.

This clonotype occurred many times. The V and J genes are TRBV4-3 and TRBJ2-7, with D perhaps matching TRBD1 or TRBD2 (5 bases each). The V and J ends lost 0 bases and 2 bases respectively, with 11 bases between them. CDR1 and CDR2 (germline): LGHNA, YSLEER. CDR3 length equals 15 residues. The CDR3 loop is CASSQDGGGPYEQYF. Written as DNA, the CDR3 is TGCGCCAGCAGCCAAGATGGTGGGGGTCCCTACGAGCAGTACTTC.

Note on this clonotype: A much larger clone differs by one base, so this may be a read error. The chain has TRBV5-1 and TRBJ2-7; D unresolved. Looked up from germline, CDR1 is SGHRS and CDR2 is YFSETQ. The CDR3 length is 15 residues. V was cut by 3 bases and J by 1 base, with 14 bases left in between. CDR3 amino acids: CASSWAVLQSYEQYF. DNA of the CDR3: TGCGCCAGCAGCTGGGCCGTGCTCCAATCCTACGAGCAGTACTTC.

Notes on this clonotype: Germline and junction disagree at one end, which may indicate a read error. The chain carries TRBV6-2 or TRBV6-3 and TRBJ1-2, with D possibly TRBD1 on 6 matching bases. In germline, CDR1 is MNHEY, CDR2 SVGEGT. The CDR3 has 14 amino acids. CDR3: CASSPGGRIYGYAF. The CDR3 DNA is TGTGCCAGCAGCCCGGGGGGGCGAATCTATGGCTACGCCTTC.

The chain couples TRBV19 to TRBJ1-2; D perhaps matches TRBD1 (6 bases). Germline CDR1 and CDR2: LNHDA and SQIVND (reference sequence). The CDR3 spans 15 residues. Trimming left V 3 bases short and J 0 bases short, with 11 bases between. CDR3 sequence (DNA): TGTGCCAGTAGTATTGGGACATACGCTAACTATGGCTACACCTTC. Its translation: CASSIGTYANYGYTF.